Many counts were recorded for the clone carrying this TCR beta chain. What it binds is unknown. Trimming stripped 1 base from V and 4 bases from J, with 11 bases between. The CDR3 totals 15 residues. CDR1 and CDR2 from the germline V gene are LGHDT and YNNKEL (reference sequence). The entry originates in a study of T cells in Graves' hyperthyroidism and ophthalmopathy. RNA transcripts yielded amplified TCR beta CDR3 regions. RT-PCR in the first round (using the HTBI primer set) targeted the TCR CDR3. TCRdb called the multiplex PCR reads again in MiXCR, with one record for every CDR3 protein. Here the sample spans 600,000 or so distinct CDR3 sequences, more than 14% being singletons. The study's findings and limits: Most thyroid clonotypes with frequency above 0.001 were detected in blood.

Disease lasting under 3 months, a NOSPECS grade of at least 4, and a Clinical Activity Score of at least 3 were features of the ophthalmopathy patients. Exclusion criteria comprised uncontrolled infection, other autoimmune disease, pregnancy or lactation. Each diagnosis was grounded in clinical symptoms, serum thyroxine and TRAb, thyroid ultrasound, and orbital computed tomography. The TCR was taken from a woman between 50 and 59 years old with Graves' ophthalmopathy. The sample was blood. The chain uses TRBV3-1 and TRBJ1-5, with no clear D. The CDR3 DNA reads TGTGCCAGCAGCCAAGGCACGGGGATTAATCAGCCCCAGCATTTT. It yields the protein CASSQGTGINQPQHF.